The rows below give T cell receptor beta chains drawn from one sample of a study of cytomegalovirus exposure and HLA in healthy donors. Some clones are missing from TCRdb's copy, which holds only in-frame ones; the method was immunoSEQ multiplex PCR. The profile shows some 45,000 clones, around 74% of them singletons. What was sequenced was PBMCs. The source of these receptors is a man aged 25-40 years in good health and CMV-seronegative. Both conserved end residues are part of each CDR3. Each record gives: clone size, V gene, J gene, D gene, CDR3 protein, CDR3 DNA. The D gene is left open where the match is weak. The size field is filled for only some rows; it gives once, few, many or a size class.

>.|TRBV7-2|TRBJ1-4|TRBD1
CASSRQTGGNEKLFF
TGTGCCAGCAGCCGCCAGACAGGGGGCAATGAAAAACTGTTTTTT
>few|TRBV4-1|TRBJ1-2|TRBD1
CASSSPGQGNYGYTF
TGCGCCAGCAGCTCTCCGGGACAGGGTAACTATGGCTACACCTTC
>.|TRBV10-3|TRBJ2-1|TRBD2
CAISEWEGIPGNEQFF
TGTGCCATCAGTGAGTGGGAGGGAATCCCGGGCAATGAGCAGTTCTTC
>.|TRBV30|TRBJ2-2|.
CAWSVLRDVGELFF
TGTGCCTGGAGTGTACTGAGGGATGTCGGGGAGCTGTTTTTT
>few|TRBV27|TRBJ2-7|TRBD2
CASKPLGREQYF
TGTGCCAGCAAGCCCCTCGGGAGGGAGCAGTACTTC
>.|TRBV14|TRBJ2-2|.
CASSQPGVNTGELFF
TGTGCCAGCAGCCAACCAGGTGTAAACACCGGGGAGCTGTTTTTT
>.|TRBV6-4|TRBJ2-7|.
CASSDLTGEQYF
TGTGCCAGCAGTGACCTTACAGGGGAGCAGTACTTC
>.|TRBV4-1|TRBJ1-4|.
CASSQVPGLQNEKLFF
TGCGCCAGCAGCCAGGTGCCGGGACTCCAGAATGAAAAACTGTTTTTT
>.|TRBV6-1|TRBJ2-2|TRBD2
CASSATSGRAVNTGELFF
TGTGCCAGCAGTGCAACTAGCGGGAGGGCCGTAAACACCGGGGAGCTGTTTTTT
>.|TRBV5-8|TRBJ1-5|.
CASSLVYSNQPQHF
TGTGCCAGCAGCTTGGTTTATAGCAATCAGCCCCAGCATTTT
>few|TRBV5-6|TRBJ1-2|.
CASSLYPGKNGYTF
TGTGCCAGCAGCTTGTATCCGGGGAAGAATGGCTACACCTTC
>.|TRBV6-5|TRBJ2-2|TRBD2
CASSYIAGGPSGELFF
TGTGCCAGCAGTTACATAGCGGGAGGGCCTAGCGGGGAGCTGTTTTTT
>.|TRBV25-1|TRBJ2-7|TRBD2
CASRIAGEGGYEQYF
TGTGCCAGCAGGATAGCGGGAGAAGGGGGATACGAGCAGTACTTC
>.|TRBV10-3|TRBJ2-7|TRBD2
CAISVGTSAPEQYF
TGTGCCATCAGTGTAGGGACTAGCGCCCCCGAGCAGTACTTC
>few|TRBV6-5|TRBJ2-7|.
CASSSTDSYEQYF
TGTGCCAGCAGTTCGACAGACTCCTACGAGCAGTACTTC
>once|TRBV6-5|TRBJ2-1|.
CASSRGTVTGDEQFF
TGTGCCAGCAGTCGCGGGACTGTGACTGGTGATGAGCAGTTCTTC
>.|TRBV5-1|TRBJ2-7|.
CASSLAYSSYEQYF
TGCGCCAGCAGCTTGGCCTACAGCTCCTACGAGCAGTACTTC
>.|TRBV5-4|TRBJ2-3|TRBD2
CASSKGTSGASGDTQYF
TGTGCCAGCAGCAAAGGGACTAGCGGGGCCTCAGGGGATACGCAGTATTTT
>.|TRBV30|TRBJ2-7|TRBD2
CAWSSLAGGYEQYF
TGTGCCTGGAGTTCCCTAGCGGGAGGGTACGAGCAGTACTTC
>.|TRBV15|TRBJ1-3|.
CATSRDLAGRGNTIYF
TGTGCCACCAGCAGAGATTTGGCAGGTCGTGGAAACACCATATATTTT
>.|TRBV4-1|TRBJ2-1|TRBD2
CASSQDDGTSVYNEQFF
TGCGCCAGCAGCCAGGATGACGGGACTAGCGTATACAATGAGCAGTTCTTC
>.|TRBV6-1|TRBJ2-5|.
CASSVGGQQETQYF
TGTGCCAGCAGTGTGGGTGGGCAGCAAGAGACCCAGTACTTC
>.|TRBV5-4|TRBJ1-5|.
CGWSADPIDQPQHF
TGTGGGTGGTCGGCGGATCCCATCGATCAGCCCCAGCATTTT
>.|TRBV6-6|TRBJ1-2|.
CASSGPVRRNYGYTF
TGTGCCAGCTCGGGCCCCGTCCGGAGGAACTATGGCTACACCTTC
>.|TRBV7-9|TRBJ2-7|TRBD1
CASSLLGTGAVEQYF
TGTGCCAGCAGCCTCCTCGGGACAGGGGCGGTAGAGCAGTACTTC
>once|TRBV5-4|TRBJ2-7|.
CASSSTSGLVLEQYF
TGTGCCAGCAGCTCTACCTCGGGACTCGTTCTAGAGCAGTACTTC
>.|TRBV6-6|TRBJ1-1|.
CASSSQQEANPEAFF
TGTGCCAGCAGTTCCCAACAGGAAGCGAACCCTGAAGCTTTCTTT
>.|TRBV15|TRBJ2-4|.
CATSRVGADIQYF
TGTGCCACCAGCAGAGTAGGAGCGGACATTCAGTACTTC
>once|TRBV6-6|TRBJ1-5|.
CASRNPGQTNQPQHF
TGTGCCAGCAGAAACCCGGGACAAACTAATCAGCCCCAGCATTTT
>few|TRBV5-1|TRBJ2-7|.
CASSFQGTYEQYF
TGCGCCAGCAGCTTCCAGGGAACCTACGAGCAGTACTTC